The 16 T cell receptor beta chains reported below all come from one sample, sequenced in a study of quantifying T cell responses using KT2 cells. The wider study: cDNA was made from DNase-treated RNA using alpha and beta constant primers.

An oligo carrying a UMI was ligated to the cDNA 3' end. The first PCR ran roughly 4 cycles with an equimolar RC1.1 and RC1.2 beta primer mix. One entry per CDR3 protein results from TCRdb running MiXCR on the UMI-ligation and nested PCR reads. The sample consists of tens of thousands of distinct CDR3 sequences, 9% to 15% of them appearing once. The sequenced sample was PBMCs spiked with cells of the T cell clone KT2. The origin of the receptors is a human donor.

The gene calls are TRBV5-1 and TRBJ1-1; D perhaps matches TRBD1 (5 bases). The V gene lost 1 base and the J gene lost 4 bases, with 14 bases spanning the gap. The CDR3 consists of 15 residues. The germline gives CDR1 SGHRS, CDR2 YFSETQ. CDR3 loop: CASSLLRGGLTEAFF. The DNA of the CDR3 is TGCGCCAGCAGCTTGTTGAGGGGAGGTCTCACTGAAGCTTTCTTT.

This clonotype was observed many times. The chain links TRBV7-9 to TRBJ2-5; 7 bases align to TRBD1. J gave up 2 bases and V 1 base, and 1 base lay outside the gene matches. Germline lookup yields CDR1 SEHNR and CDR2 FQNEAQ (reference sequence). The CDR3 is made up of 14 amino acids. For the CDR3, the DNA is TGTGCCAGCAGCTTAGGGGGACAGCAAGAGACCCAGTACTTC. As protein: CASSLGGQQETQYF.

The J gene is TRBJ1-6, the V gene TRBV5-4; 7 bases are a match to TRBD1. Germline values: CDR1 SGHNT, CDR2 YYREEE (reference sequence). CDR3 length: 14 amino acids. J lost 10 bases, V lost 4 bases, and 8 bases had no gene match. The DNA of the CDR3 is TGTGCCAGCAGCCTCGACAGGGATGGCTCACCCCTCCACTTT. Protein: CASSLDRDGSPLHF.

This clonotype was counted many times. This chain links TRBV29-1 with TRBJ1-1; D gene uncertain. The V end lost 3 bases, the J end lost 0 bases, and 8 bases lay between the germline ends. The germline CDR1 and CDR2 sequences are SQVTM and ANQGSEA. CDR3 size: 13 residues. The CDR3 DNA is TGCAGCGTTGATTCGCAGTTGAACACTGAAGCTTTCTTT. The encoded protein is CSVDSQLNTEAFF. Full variable domain (outside the CDR3, taken from reference TRBV29-1 and TRBJ1-1): SAVISQKPSRDICQRGTSLTIQCQVDSQVTMMFWYRQQPGQSLTLIATANQGSEATYESGFVIDKFPISRPNLTFSTLTVSNMSPEDSSIYLCSVDSQLNTEAFFGQGTRLTVV.

This clonotype was counted a few times. The genes are TRBV5-1 and TRBJ1-2; 8 nucleotides agree with TRBD1. This CDR3 has 13 amino acids. The V and J ends lost 0 bases and 5 bases, in that order; junction bases with no gene match: 0. Germline assignment: CDR1 SGHRS and CDR2 YFSETQ. CDR3 residues: CASSLGTGYGYTF. The CDR3 DNA follows: TGCGCCAGCAGCTTGGGGACAGGGTATGGCTACACCTTC.

This clonotype was found many times. CDR3 sequence (DNA): TGCAGTGCTAGAGATAGGATACCGGCCACAGATACGCAGTATTTT. As protein: CSARDRIPATDTQYF. This sequence joins TRBV20-1 and TRBJ2-3, with D unresolved. The CDR3 is 15 amino acids. Germline V gene data show CDR1 as DFQATT and CDR2 as SNEGSKA (reference sequence). The V gene lost 0 bases and the J gene lost 2 bases, with 12 bases spanning the gap.

The chain is built from TRBV7-8 and TRBJ2-3; D tentatively reads TRBD1 or TRBD2 (5 bases each). V was trimmed by 2 bases and J by 6 bases, leaving 9 bases between them. The CDR3 spans 13 residues. CDR1 and CDR2 from the germline V gene are SGHVS and FQNEAQ. In DNA, the CDR3 is TGTGCCAGCAGCTTACGGGGCGCGGATACGCAGTATTTT. Translated, it gives CASSLRGADTQYF.

This clonotype was detected a few times. V and J are TRBV20-1 and TRBJ1-6; D unresolved. The CDR3 is 17 amino acids. From germline, CDR1 is DFQATT and CDR2 SNEGSKA (reference sequence). The V end was cut by 0 bases, the J end by 0 bases, with 12 bases between. The CDR3 coding sequence is TGCAGTGCTAGAGATCCTTGGAGAAGCTCCTATAATTCACCCCTCCACTTT. This gives the protein CSARDPWRSSYNSPLHF.

V is TRBV11-3 and J is TRBJ2-1; the D is unclear. The CDR3 is 14 residues long. CDR1 SGHNT and CDR2 YENEEA come from the germline V gene. The V end was cut by 2 bases, the J end by 2 bases, with 7 bases between. The CDR3 nucleotides are TGTGCCAGCAGCTTACACACAACCTACAATGAGCAGTTCTTC. Protein sequence: CASSLHTTYNEQFF.

Regarding this clonotype: Sequence at one end of the junction differs from germline and may be a read error. The chain combines TRBV29-1 with TRBJ1-5; 7 positions match TRBD1. This CDR3 region has 13 residues. The germline CDR1 and CDR2 sequences are SQVTM and ANQGSEA. The chain's CDR3 is CSVQDRANQPQHF. The DNA of the CDR3 is TGCAGCGTTCAAGACAGGGCCAATCAGCCCCAGCATTTT.

The V call is TRBV4-1, the J call TRBJ1-5, with 7 bases aligning to TRBD1. Germline V lookup: CDR1 MGHRA, CDR2 YSYEKL. J was trimmed by 0 bases and V by 4 bases; bases with no gene match: 3. The CDR3 loop spans 15 amino acids. This chain's CDR3 is CASSPQGHSNQPQHF. The CDR3 DNA sequence: TGCGCCAGCAGCCCACAGGGGCATAGCAATCAGCCCCAGCATTTT.

The gene calls are TRBV29-1 and TRBJ2-5; 12 nucleotides align to TRBD1. Germline V gene data show CDR1 as SQVTM and CDR2 as ANQGSEA. Trimming at V came to 4 bases and at J to 5 bases, leaving 5 bases not matched to a gene. The CDR3 runs 14 residues. CDR3 sequence (DNA): TGCAGCGTTGTTGGGACAGGGGGCCTTGAGACCCAGTACTTC. Protein: CSVVGTGGLETQYF.

The table lists this clonotype with a few counts. This chain joins TRBV6-1 and TRBJ2-1; the D is unclear. The CDR3 sequence is 11 residues long. CDR1 MNHNS and CDR2 SASEGT come from the germline V gene. Trimming removed 4 bases at V and 10 bases at J, with 8 bases between. The CDR3 loop reads CASSVGVEQFF. Here the CDR3 DNA reads TGTGCCAGCAGTGTCGGCGTGGAGCAGTTCTTC.

The chain employs TRBV30 and TRBJ2-1; D is ambiguous. V gave up 5 bases and J gave up 9 bases, with 17 bases separating them. This CDR3 has 13 amino acids. Germline assignment: CDR1 GTSNPN and CDR2 SVGIG (reference sequence). The CDR3 spells CAWDKGNYGEQFF. In DNA, the CDR3 is TGTGCCTGGGATAAGGGTAATTACGGTGAGCAGTTCTTC.

The sample holds a few counts of this clonotype. The gene calls are TRBV19 and TRBJ2-1; no clear D. The CDR3 covers 13 residues. CDR1 and CDR2 from the germline V gene are LNHDA and SQIVND (reference sequence). The germline V and J ends were trimmed by 2 bases and 4 bases, with 6 bases remaining between them. The CDR3, as DNA: TGTGCCAGTAGTATAAGACCGTACAATGAGCAGTTCTTC. Encoded protein: CASSIRPYNEQFF.

This clonotype was seen a handful of times. This sequence joins TRBV27 and TRBJ1-6, with D tentatively TRBD1 (6 bases). Trimming took off 7 bases at V and 10 bases at J, with 14 bases between the two ends. Germline CDR1 reads MNHEY; CDR2 reads SMNVEV (reference sequence). CDR3 length: 13 residues. The CDR3 sequence: CASKRDTASPLHF. The CDR3 DNA follows: TGTGCCAGCAAACGGGACACGGCGTCACCCCTCCACTTT.